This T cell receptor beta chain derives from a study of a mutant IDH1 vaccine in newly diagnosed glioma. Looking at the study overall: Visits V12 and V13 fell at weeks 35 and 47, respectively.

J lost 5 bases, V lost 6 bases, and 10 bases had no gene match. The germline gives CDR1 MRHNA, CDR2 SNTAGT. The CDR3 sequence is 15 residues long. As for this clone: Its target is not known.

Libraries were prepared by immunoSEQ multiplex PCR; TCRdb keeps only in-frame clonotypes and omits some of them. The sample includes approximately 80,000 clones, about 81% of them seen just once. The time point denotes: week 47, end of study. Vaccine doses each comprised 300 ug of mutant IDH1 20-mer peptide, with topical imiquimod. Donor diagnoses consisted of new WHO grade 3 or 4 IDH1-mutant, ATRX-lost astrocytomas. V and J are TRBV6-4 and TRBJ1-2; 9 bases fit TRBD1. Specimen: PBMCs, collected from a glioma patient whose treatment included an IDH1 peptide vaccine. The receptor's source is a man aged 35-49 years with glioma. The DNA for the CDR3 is TGTGCCAGCAGCCAACGACAGGGGGATCGGTATGGCTACACCTTC. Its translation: CASSQRQGDRYGYTF.